These T cell receptor beta chains were read from a single sample in a study of regulatory T cells in long-lasting Graves disease. MiXCR was run by TCRdb on the multiplex PCR reads, yielding one entry per CDR3 protein. The profile covers about 470,000 distinct CDR3 sequences, with around 21% appearing a single time and 7.8% taken by the ten largest. The source was peripheral blood mononuclear cells (PBMCs), collected when the disease was refractory, from a patient treated with antithyroid drugs. These receptors originate from a female donor with Graves disease. Each CDR3 is given without its conserved first and last residue. Only part of the rows carry a size: once, few, many, or a class if the clone is expanded.

V gene: TRBV5-1
clone size: many
CDR3 length: 12
J gene: TRBJ1-1
CDR3 protein: ASSWTGMNTEAF

V gene: TRBV19
clone size: many
CDR3 length: 16
J gene: TRBJ2-7
CDR3 protein: ASSPMWASGSAPYEQY

V gene: TRBV2
clone size: many
CDR3 length: 11
J gene: TRBJ1-2
CDR3 protein: ASSTETNYGYT

V gene: TRBV6-1
clone size: .
CDR3 length: 11
J gene: TRBJ2-5
CDR3 protein: ASSGAGGTTQY

V gene: TRBV7-9
clone size: few
CDR3 length: 17
J gene: TRBJ2-2
CDR3 protein: ASSSFKTSGRTNTGELF

V gene: TRBV6-1
clone size: .
CDR3 length: 14
J gene: TRBJ2-1
CDR3 protein: ASRPRSRTRENEQF

V gene: TRBV11-1
clone size: many
CDR3 length: 10
J gene: TRBJ1-2
CDR3 protein: ASSRDRGHLH

V gene: TRBV5-6
clone size: .
CDR3 length: 15
J gene: TRBJ2-5
CDR3 protein: ASSLAAGVNRGETQY

V gene: TRBV7-6
clone size: few
CDR3 length: 13
J gene: TRBJ2-7
CDR3 protein: ASSLGVVGSHEQY

V gene: TRBV15
clone size: .
CDR3 length: 9
J gene: TRBJ2-7
CDR3 protein: ATSNAGEQY

V gene: TRBV12-3/TRBV12-4
clone size: few
CDR3 length: 12
J gene: TRBJ2-2
CDR3 protein: ASSLRQTTGELF

V gene: TRBV4-3
clone size: .
CDR3 length: 15
J gene: TRBJ2-5
CDR3 protein: ASSQDTATGYGETQY

V gene: TRBV3-1
clone size: once
CDR3 length: 15
J gene: TRBJ2-1
CDR3 protein: ASSQVGAGISYNEQF

V gene: TRBV19
clone size: .
CDR3 length: 13
J gene: TRBJ1-5
CDR3 protein: ASSIVAGVNQPQH

V gene: TRBV9
clone size: few
CDR3 length: 11
J gene: TRBJ2-7
CDR3 protein: ASSRGVGYEQY

V gene: TRBV20-1
clone size: .
CDR3 length: 7
J gene: TRBJ2-7
CDR3 protein: SAIYEQY

V gene: TRBV28
clone size: .
CDR3 length: 12
J gene: TRBJ1-1
CDR3 protein: ASSRTDFNTEAF

V gene: TRBV12-5
clone size: few
CDR3 length: 15
J gene: TRBJ2-2
CDR3 protein: ASGLVLAGKDTGELF

V gene: TRBV9
clone size: few
CDR3 length: 15
J gene: TRBJ2-4
CDR3 protein: ASSPRGDRSAKNIQY

V gene: TRBV4-1
clone size: few
CDR3 length: 15
J gene: TRBJ2-5
CDR3 protein: ASSQDITSGRGKTQY

V gene: TRBV5-6
clone size: .
CDR3 length: 13
J gene: TRBJ1-1
CDR3 protein: ASSLLGYVNTEAF

V gene: TRBV27
clone size: .
CDR3 length: 12
J gene: TRBJ1-6
CDR3 protein: ASRHRVENSPLH

V gene: TRBV6-1
clone size: .
CDR3 length: 12
J gene: TRBJ2-5
CDR3 protein: ASSRQGRQETQY

V gene: TRBV7-3
clone size: many
CDR3 length: 11
J gene: TRBJ2-7
CDR3 protein: ASSASGHNEQY

V gene: TRBV18
clone size: few
CDR3 length: 12
J gene: TRBJ2-3
CDR3 protein: ASSPTQGVDTQY

V gene: TRBV20-1
clone size: .
CDR3 length: 11
J gene: TRBJ1-6
CDR3 protein: SAKEEWGSPLH